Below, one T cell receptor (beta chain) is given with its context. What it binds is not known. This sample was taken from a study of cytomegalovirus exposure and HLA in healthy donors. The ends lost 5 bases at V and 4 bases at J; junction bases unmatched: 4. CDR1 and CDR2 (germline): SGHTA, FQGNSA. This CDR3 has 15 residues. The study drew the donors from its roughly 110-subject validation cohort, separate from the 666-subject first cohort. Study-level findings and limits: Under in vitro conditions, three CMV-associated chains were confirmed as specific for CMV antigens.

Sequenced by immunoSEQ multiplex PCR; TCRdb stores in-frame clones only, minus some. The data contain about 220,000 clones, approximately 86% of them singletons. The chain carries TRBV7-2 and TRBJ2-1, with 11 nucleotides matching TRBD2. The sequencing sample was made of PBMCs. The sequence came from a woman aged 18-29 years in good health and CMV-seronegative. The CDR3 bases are TGTGCCAGCAGCACGACTAGCGGGGTATACAATGAGCAGTTCTTC. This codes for CASSTTSGVYNEQFF.